These T cell receptor beta chains were read from a single sample in a study of T-cell memory formation after mild COVID-19. In TCRdb, the 5' RACE reads were re-called with MiXCR into one record per CDR3 protein. The data contain about 140,000 distinct CDR3 sequences, about 14% of them seen just once; the ten biggest clones take up about 14%. The sequencing sample was made of PBMCs or a T cell subset sorted from them (not recorded which). The receptors come from an adult woman who had mild COVID-19 (a few samples of this study predate the infection). Cell type and time point are not known. CDR3s include the opening cysteine and the closing phenylalanine or tryptophan. D genes are given only for firm matches. Part of the rows lack a size; the others show once, few, many or a class for expanded clones.

>TRBD1|TRBJ1-2|-|TRBV11-2
CASSLVGTAAGYTF
TGTGCCAGCAGCTTAGTTGGGACAGCTGCTGGCTACACCTTC
>-|TRBJ2-4|-|TRBV5-1
CASSLAGAQNIQYF
TGCGCCAGCAGCTTGGCCGGGGCCCAAAACATTCAGTACTTC
>TRBD2|TRBJ2-2|-|TRBV7-8
CASSSPGSGGEMFF
TGTGCCAGCAGCTCCCCGGGTTCGGGAGGGGAGATGTTTTTT
>-|TRBJ2-7|-|TRBV4-2
CASSQDPAPTYEQYF
TGTGCCAGCAGCCAAGACCCCGCGCCAACCTACGAGCAGTACTTC
>TRBD2|TRBJ2-5|-|TRBV11-2
CASSWASGHQETQYF
TGTGCCAGCAGCTGGGCTAGCGGGCATCAAGAGACCCAGTACTTC
>-|TRBJ1-1|few|TRBV5-5
CASSPPALNTEAFF
TGTGCCAGCAGCCCTCCGGCGCTCAACACTGAAGCTTTCTTT
>-|TRBJ1-2|once|TRBV25-1
CASSEYRDNGYTF
TGTGCCAGCAGTGAATATAGGGATAATGGCTACACCTTC
>-|TRBJ2-7|-|TRBV5-1
CASSLAPDLFYEQYF
TGCGCCAGCAGCTTGGCCCCAGACCTCTTCTACGAGCAGTACTTC
>TRBD2|TRBJ2-2|-|TRBV6-2/TRBV6-3
CATRAGGPAGELFF
TGTGCCACCCGAGCGGGGGGGCCGGCCGGGGAGCTGTTTTTT
>-|TRBJ2-7|-|TRBV20-1
CSAPGLRGSEQYF
TGCAGTGCGCCGGGACTTCGGGGGAGCGAGCAGTACTTC
>-|TRBJ2-5|few|TRBV20-1
CSAQEGTSRETQYF
TGCAGTGCTCAGGAGGGAACTAGCAGGGAGACCCAGTACTTC
>-|TRBJ2-7|-|TRBV7-9
CASSHGPRDNSYEQYF
TGTGCCAGCAGCCATGGACCCCGCGACAACTCCTACGAGCAGTACTTC
>-|TRBJ2-1|few|TRBV29-1
CSVEEGLGNEQFF
TGCAGCGTTGAAGAAGGTCTGGGGAATGAGCAGTTCTTC
>-|TRBJ2-1|-|TRBV18
CASSPPVAGNEQFF
TGTGCCAGCTCACCACCGGTCGCGGGCAATGAGCAGTTCTTC
>TRBD2|TRBJ2-5|few|TRBV9
CASSPTHAGGLETQYF
TGTGCCAGCAGCCCCACCCATGCGGGGGGGCTGGAGACCCAGTACTTC
>-|TRBJ2-7|few|TRBV18
CASSPEGRAYEQYF
TGTGCCAGCTCTCCAGAGGGCAGAGCCTACGAGCAGTACTTC